These T cell receptor beta chains were read from a single sample in a study of cytotoxic CD8 clonotypes in ibrutinib-treated CLL. Only in-frame clones appear in the TCRdb table, and some are missing; sequencing was by immunoSEQ multiplex PCR. There are fewer than 400,000 clones in the sample; around 66% occur only once, and approximately 6% lies in the top ten. The sequences come from PBMCs, collected after 36 months of ibrutinib treatment. The receptor source for this set is a human donor with chronic lymphocytic leukemia. The CDR3 runs from the conserved cysteine through the conserved F or W. D genes are given only for firm matches. The size field is filled for only some rows; it gives once, few, many or a size class.

cdr3_nt: TGTGCCAGTAGTATCCCCAATTTTCAGCCCCAGCATTTT; cdr3_aa: CASSIPNFQPQHF; v_call: TRBV19; d_call: .; j_call: TRBJ1-5; clone_size: few
cdr3_nt: TGTGCCAGCAGCTCGACAGGGACCGGGGAGCTGTTTTTT; cdr3_aa: CASSSTGTGELFF; v_call: TRBV7-3; d_call: TRBD1; j_call: TRBJ2-2; clone_size: .
cdr3_nt: TGTGCCAGCAGCTTAGGTATGGGCGTCTACGAGCAGTACTTC; cdr3_aa: CASSLGMGVYEQYF; v_call: TRBV11-2; d_call: .; j_call: TRBJ2-7; clone_size: .
cdr3_nt: TGTGCCAGCAGCGTAGAAGGACAAACGAACACTGAAGCTTTCTTT; cdr3_aa: CASSVEGQTNTEAFF; v_call: TRBV9; d_call: .; j_call: TRBJ1-1; clone_size: few
cdr3_nt: TGTGCCAGCAAAGTAGTCCCCGGCACCGGGGAGCTGTTTTTT; cdr3_aa: CASKVVPGTGELFF; v_call: TRBV2; d_call: .; j_call: TRBJ2-2; clone_size: few
cdr3_nt: TGTGCCAGCAGCGCAACAGGGTACTATGGCTACACCTTC; cdr3_aa: CASSATGYYGYTF; v_call: TRBV11-2; d_call: .; j_call: TRBJ1-2; clone_size: few
cdr3_nt: TGTGCCAGCTCACCATTCATAGGACAGGGCTTGAACACTGAAGCTTTCTTT; cdr3_aa: CASSPFIGQGLNTEAFF; v_call: TRBV18; d_call: TRBD1; j_call: TRBJ1-1; clone_size: .
cdr3_nt: TGCAGCGCCAGGGGACTCCTTCGCCCAGATACGCAGTATTTT; cdr3_aa: CSARGLLRPDTQYF; v_call: TRBV29-1; d_call: .; j_call: TRBJ2-3; clone_size: .
cdr3_nt: TGTGCCAGCAGCTTTGACAGGGCCTCTGGGGATACGCAGTATTTT; cdr3_aa: CASSFDRASGDTQYF; v_call: TRBV7-7; d_call: TRBD1; j_call: TRBJ2-3; clone_size: few
cdr3_nt: TGTGCCAGCAGCTGGCCTAACCTTAGCGCCGCGAACACCGGGGAGCTGTTTTTT; cdr3_aa: CASSWPNLSAANTGELFF; v_call: TRBV7-6; d_call: .; j_call: TRBJ2-2; clone_size: .
cdr3_nt: TGTGCCACCAGCAGAGGGGGGACAGAGAGAAGCTCTGGAAACACCATATATTTT; cdr3_aa: CATSRGGTERSSGNTIYF; v_call: TRBV15; d_call: TRBD1; j_call: TRBJ1-3; clone_size: .
cdr3_nt: TGTGCCAGCAGCTTCTCTCAGGTGGGCAACGAGCAGTACTTC; cdr3_aa: CASSFSQVGNEQYF; v_call: TRBV11-2; d_call: .; j_call: TRBJ2-7; clone_size: .
cdr3_nt: TGTGCCAGCAGCTTTAAGGGACAGGGGAGTCGGAAGGGTGAAGCTTTCTTT; cdr3_aa: CASSFKGQGSRKGEAFF; v_call: TRBV7-9; d_call: TRBD1; j_call: TRBJ1-1; clone_size: .
cdr3_nt: TGTGCCAGCAGCTTAGCGCTTCGGGAGGGTGAGCAGTTCTTC; cdr3_aa: CASSLALREGEQFF; v_call: TRBV7-9; d_call: TRBD2; j_call: TRBJ2-1; clone_size: .
cdr3_nt: TGTGCCAGCAGTGAAAGGACAGGGGATAACTATGGCTACACCTTC; cdr3_aa: CASSERTGDNYGYTF; v_call: TRBV6-1; d_call: TRBD1; j_call: TRBJ1-2; clone_size: .
cdr3_nt: TGTGCCAGCAGCTTCACAAGGACAGGGTGGCATGAGCAGTTCTTC; cdr3_aa: CASSFTRTGWHEQFF; v_call: TRBV11-3; d_call: TRBD1; j_call: TRBJ2-1; clone_size: .
cdr3_nt: TGCGCCAGCAGCCAAGTAGGGGGTTACAATGAGCAGTTCTTC; cdr3_aa: CASSQVGGYNEQFF; v_call: TRBV4-1; d_call: .; j_call: TRBJ2-1; clone_size: few
cdr3_nt: TGTGCCAGCAGTCAGACAGGGAATGCGTCACCCCTCCACTTT; cdr3_aa: CASSQTGNASPLHF; v_call: TRBV6-1; d_call: TRBD1; j_call: TRBJ1-6; clone_size: .
cdr3_nt: TGCGCCAGTAGTAGGCAGGGAGACGAGCAGTACTTC; cdr3_aa: CASSRQGDEQYF; v_call: TRBV5-1; d_call: .; j_call: TRBJ2-7; clone_size: .
cdr3_nt: TGTGCCAGCAATGACGATCAGTCGCAGTACTTC; cdr3_aa: CASNDDQSQYF; v_call: TRBV28; d_call: .; j_call: TRBJ2-7; clone_size: few
cdr3_nt: TGTGCCAGCAGTGAAGACAGGGAAGGTTGGATCCTCACTTATAGCAATCAGCCCCAGCATTTT; cdr3_aa: CASSEDREGWILTYSNQPQHF; v_call: TRBV2; d_call: .; j_call: TRBJ1-5; clone_size: .
cdr3_nt: TGTGCCAGCAGCTTAGCGCTGTGGGGAGAGGGCTACGAGCAGTACTTC; cdr3_aa: CASSLALWGEGYEQYF; v_call: TRBV7-2; d_call: .; j_call: TRBJ2-7; clone_size: .
cdr3_nt: TGTGCCACCAGTTTCTCAGGAGATGGCTACACCTTC; cdr3_aa: CATSFSGDGYTF; v_call: TRBV15; d_call: .; j_call: TRBJ1-2; clone_size: few
cdr3_nt: TGTGCCACCCGGCGAAGGGGCACAGATACGCAGTATTTT; cdr3_aa: CATRRRGTDTQYF; v_call: TRBV2; d_call: .; j_call: TRBJ2-3; clone_size: .
cdr3_nt: TGTGCCAGCGGACAGGGGATGAACACTGAAGCTTTCTTT; cdr3_aa: CASGQGMNTEAFF; v_call: TRBV9; d_call: TRBD1; j_call: TRBJ1-1; clone_size: .
cdr3_nt: TGTGCCAGTAGTATAACGGGGTTCTACGAGCAGTACTTC; cdr3_aa: CASSITGFYEQYF; v_call: TRBV19; d_call: .; j_call: TRBJ2-7; clone_size: .
cdr3_nt: TGTGCCAGCAGCTTGCGGAGGCAATACGAGCAGTACTTC; cdr3_aa: CASSLRRQYEQYF; v_call: TRBV7-2; d_call: .; j_call: TRBJ2-7; clone_size: .
cdr3_nt: TGTGCCAGCAGCCCGGCCTCGGGCCACGGAGAGCAGTACTTC; cdr3_aa: CASSPASGHGEQYF; v_call: TRBV7-3; d_call: .; j_call: TRBJ2-7; clone_size: few
cdr3_nt: TGTGCCAGCAGCTTAGGACTAGCCGATGAGCAGTTCTTC; cdr3_aa: CASSLGLADEQFF; v_call: TRBV7-3; d_call: TRBD2; j_call: TRBJ2-1; clone_size: few
cdr3_nt: TGCGCCAGCAGCCAATTTCCCGTGGGAATGGGTGAGCAGTTCTTC; cdr3_aa: CASSQFPVGMGEQFF; v_call: TRBV4-1; d_call: .; j_call: TRBJ2-1; clone_size: .
cdr3_nt: TGTGCCAGCAGTGATTTCTCTGGGGCCAACGTCCTGACTTTC; cdr3_aa: CASSDFSGANVLTF; v_call: TRBV2; d_call: .; j_call: TRBJ2-6; clone_size: .
cdr3_nt: TGCGCCAGCGGCAGGGAGGGAGATACGCAGTATTTT; cdr3_aa: CASGREGDTQYF; v_call: TRBV10-1; d_call: TRBD2; j_call: TRBJ2-3; clone_size: .
cdr3_nt: TGTGCCAGCAGTCCACAAGCGGGAAGCGGGAGTAGTCAATTTAATGAGCAGTTCTTC; cdr3_aa: CASSPQAGSGSSQFNEQFF; v_call: TRBV28; d_call: TRBD2; j_call: TRBJ2-1; clone_size: .
cdr3_nt: TGTGCCGCAGCCGGGGCCAACGTCCTGACTTTC; cdr3_aa: CAAAGANVLTF; v_call: TRBV6-6; d_call: .; j_call: TRBJ2-6; clone_size: few
cdr3_nt: TGTGCCAGCAGAAGGCTAGCGGAAGAGACCCAGTACTTC; cdr3_aa: CASRRLAEETQYF; v_call: TRBV6-1; d_call: TRBD2; j_call: TRBJ2-5; clone_size: .
cdr3_nt: TGCGCCAGCAGCTCTACAGGTCTTCCCTACGAGCAGTACTTC; cdr3_aa: CASSSTGLPYEQYF; v_call: TRBV5-1; d_call: .; j_call: TRBJ2-7; clone_size: .
cdr3_nt: TGCGCCAGCAGCTTGGGGAGGAGTTCACCCCTCCACTTT; cdr3_aa: CASSLGRSSPLHF; v_call: TRBV5-1; d_call: .; j_call: TRBJ1-6; clone_size: .
cdr3_nt: TGCGCCAGCAGCTTGAACAGGGGCAATTCACCCCTCCACTTT; cdr3_aa: CASSLNRGNSPLHF; v_call: TRBV5-1; d_call: TRBD1; j_call: TRBJ1-6; clone_size: few
cdr3_nt: TGTGCCAGCAGCTTATTCATCAGCGAGCAGTACTTC; cdr3_aa: CASSLFISEQYF; v_call: TRBV7-9; d_call: .; j_call: TRBJ2-7; clone_size: once
cdr3_nt: TGTGCCAGCAGGGACAGGGGGAACACCGGGGAGCTGTTTTTT; cdr3_aa: CASRDRGNTGELFF; v_call: TRBV6-5; d_call: TRBD1; j_call: TRBJ2-2; clone_size: .
cdr3_nt: TGTGCCAGTAGTAAACAGGCTCACTATGGCTACACCTTC; cdr3_aa: CASSKQAHYGYTF; v_call: TRBV9; d_call: .; j_call: TRBJ1-2; clone_size: .
cdr3_nt: TGTGCCAGCAGCTTCACCCGGGCCGTACGCTACGAGCAGTACTTC; cdr3_aa: CASSFTRAVRYEQYF; v_call: TRBV11-1; d_call: .; j_call: TRBJ2-7; clone_size: .
cdr3_nt: TGTGCCGCCAGACAGGGGTCGGACGAGCAGTACTTC; cdr3_aa: CAARQGSDEQYF; v_call: TRBV10-3; d_call: TRBD1; j_call: TRBJ2-7; clone_size: many
cdr3_nt: TGCGCCAGCAGCCTTCGCGGAGCGGGAGATCGAGAGACCCAGTACTTC; cdr3_aa: CASSLRGAGDRETQYF; v_call: TRBV4-1; d_call: TRBD2; j_call: TRBJ2-5; clone_size: .
cdr3_nt: TGTGCCAGCCTCGACAGGGCGAACACCGGGGAGCTGTTTTTT; cdr3_aa: CASLDRANTGELFF; v_call: TRBV18; d_call: TRBD1; j_call: TRBJ2-2; clone_size: .
cdr3_nt: TGTGCCAGCTCACCCACTTGGACTAGCGGATCCTACGAGCAGTACTTC; cdr3_aa: CASSPTWTSGSYEQYF; v_call: TRBV18; d_call: TRBD2; j_call: TRBJ2-7; clone_size: few
cdr3_nt: TGTGCCAGCAGCGTAGAGGGCGGGTTCACAGATACGCAGTATTTT; cdr3_aa: CASSVEGGFTDTQYF; v_call: TRBV9; d_call: .; j_call: TRBJ2-3; clone_size: .
cdr3_nt: TGCGCCAGCAGGTCGAGTGATGAAAAACTGTTTTTT; cdr3_aa: CASRSSDEKLFF; v_call: TRBV5-1; d_call: .; j_call: TRBJ1-4; clone_size: .
cdr3_nt: TGTGCCAGCAGCCCCAGTTGGAGTTCCTACGAGCAGTACTTC; cdr3_aa: CASSPSWSSYEQYF; v_call: TRBV7-2; d_call: .; j_call: TRBJ2-7; clone_size: .
cdr3_nt: TGTGCCAGCAGCGTAGCTAGCGGGAGGGGAGATACGCAGTATTTT; cdr3_aa: CASSVASGRGDTQYF; v_call: TRBV9; d_call: TRBD2; j_call: TRBJ2-3; clone_size: .
cdr3_nt: TGCGCCAGCAGTGAGTCTAGCGGGGGGATGGATACGCAGTATTTT; cdr3_aa: CASSESSGGMDTQYF; v_call: TRBV10-2; d_call: TRBD2; j_call: TRBJ2-3; clone_size: once
cdr3_nt: TGTGCCAGCATTCCCGATGCGTATTATGGCTACACCTTC; cdr3_aa: CASIPDAYYGYTF; v_call: TRBV28; d_call: .; j_call: TRBJ1-2; clone_size: .
cdr3_nt: TGCGCCAGCAACCCCCTGTGGACTAGCGGGGGGGAAGAGACCCAGTACTTC; cdr3_aa: CASNPLWTSGGEETQYF; v_call: TRBV5-1; d_call: TRBD2; j_call: TRBJ2-5; clone_size: .
cdr3_nt: TGTGCCAGCAGTTTTGGAGACCTCACCGGGGAGCTGTTTTTT; cdr3_aa: CASSFGDLTGELFF; v_call: TRBV6-5; d_call: .; j_call: TRBJ2-2; clone_size: .
cdr3_nt: TGTGCCAGCAGCCCCACAGATAGCAATCAGCCCCAGCATTTT; cdr3_aa: CASSPTDSNQPQHF; v_call: TRBV9; d_call: .; j_call: TRBJ1-5; clone_size: .
cdr3_nt: TGTGCCAGTAGTATAGCGGGGGTGACACCGCTGTCATATAATTCACCCCTCCACTTT; cdr3_aa: CASSIAGVTPLSYNSPLHF; v_call: TRBV19; d_call: .; j_call: TRBJ1-6; clone_size: once
cdr3_nt: TGTGCCAGCAGCAACCGGGACAGGGTTTCACCCCTCCACTTT; cdr3_aa: CASSNRDRVSPLHF; v_call: TRBV21-1; d_call: .; j_call: TRBJ1-6; clone_size: .
cdr3_nt: TGTGCCAGCAGCTTACATCCGGAGGGCACCCAAGAGACCCAGTACTTC; cdr3_aa: CASSLHPEGTQETQYF; v_call: TRBV7-6; d_call: .; j_call: TRBJ2-5; clone_size: .
cdr3_nt: TGTGCCAGCAGCTTGACCGGCTACACCTTC; cdr3_aa: CASSLTGYTF; v_call: TRBV7-2; d_call: .; j_call: TRBJ1-2; clone_size: .
cdr3_nt: TGTGCCAGCTCCCCACGGGGTAGAACCAATCAGCCCCAGCATTTT; cdr3_aa: CASSPRGRTNQPQHF; v_call: TRBV18; d_call: .; j_call: TRBJ1-5; clone_size: once